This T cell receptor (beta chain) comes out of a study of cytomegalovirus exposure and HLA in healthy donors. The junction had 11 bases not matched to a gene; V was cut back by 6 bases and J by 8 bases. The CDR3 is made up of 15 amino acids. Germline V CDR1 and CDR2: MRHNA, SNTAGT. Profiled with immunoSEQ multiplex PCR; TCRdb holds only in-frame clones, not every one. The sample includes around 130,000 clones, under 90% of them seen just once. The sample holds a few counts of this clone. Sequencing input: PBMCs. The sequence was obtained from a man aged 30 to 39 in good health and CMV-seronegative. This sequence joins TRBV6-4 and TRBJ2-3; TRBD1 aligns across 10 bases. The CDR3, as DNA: TGTGCCAGCAGCTTAGACCGGGACAGGGGTGCTACGCAGTATTTT. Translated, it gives CASSLDRDRGATQYF.